This T cell receptor (beta chain) was observed in a study of T cell responses to AZD1222 COVID-19 vaccine. Whole-study findings and limits: Donors, mostly white British, included more females; clonal diversity was possibly underestimated. With two AZD1222 doses given, Spike-specific TCR breadth and depth both rose.

Only in-frame clones appear in the TCRdb table, and some are missing; sequencing was by immunoSEQ multiplex PCR. The sample records more than 95,000 clones, about 91% being singletons. The CDR3 sequence is 18 residues long. Germline V gene data show CDR1 as LGHDT and CDR2 as YNNKEL (reference sequence). The junction had 12 bases not matched to a gene; V was cut back by 1 base and J by 2 bases. With regard to this clone: The antigen remains undetermined.

The receptor was isolated from an adult in good health. This specimen consisted of peripheral blood, obtained on day 0 of AZD1222 vaccination. The chain is built from TRBV3-1 (or the pseudogene TRBV3-2) and TRBJ2-3, with 7 bases matching TRBD2. CDR3 sequence (DNA): TGTGCCAGCAGCCAAGTTGGCGGACTAGACACCTTCACAGATACGCAGTATTTT. This translates into CASSQVGGLDTFTDTQYF.